Each of the 13 T cell receptor beta chains below was sequenced from the same sample in a study of a mutant IDH1 vaccine in newly diagnosed glioma. The time point denotes: week 35, safety follow-up. Topical imiquimod was applied with each vaccine dose, which held 300 ug of mutant IDH1 20-mer peptide. What these receptors recognize is not known. Using immunoSEQ multiplex PCR, the repertoire was profiled, and TCRdb retains in-frame clones only, with some absent. This sample has tens of thousands of clones, with about 86% found just once. Sequencing used PBMCs, obtained from a glioma patient whose treatment included an IDH1 peptide vaccine. These receptors originate from a man aged 35 to 55 with glioma.

This clone was recorded only once. The V gene is TRBV7-9, the J gene TRBJ2-3; D may be TRBD2 (5 bases). This CDR3 is built from 13 residues. Germline loops: CDR1 SEHNR, CDR2 FQNEAQ (reference sequence). The germline V and J ends were trimmed by 6 bases and 4 bases, with 11 bases remaining between them. The DNA for the CDR3 is TGTGCCAGCAGTACAATCGGGGCAGATACGCAGTATTTT. This encodes CASSTIGADTQYF.

For the CDR3, the DNA is TGTGCCAGCAGCCTCGGCGCCGGGACACAGAATGGCTACACCTTC. Translated: CASSLGAGTQNGYTF. This sequence joins TRBV9 and TRBJ1-2; weak D call: TRBD1 (6 bases). Looked up from germline, CDR1 is SGDLS and CDR2 is YYNGEE. V gave up 4 bases and J gave up 6 bases, with 19 bases separating them. This CDR3 region has 15 residues. The whole variable domain, remainder taken from reference TRBV9 and TRBJ1-2, is DSGVTQTPKHLITATGQRVTLRCSPRSGDLSVYWYQQSLDQGLQFLIQYYNGEERAKGNILERFSAQQFPDLHSELNLSSLELGDSALYFCASSLGAGTQNGYTFGSGTRLTVV.

This clone came up once. The chain employs TRBV7-9 and TRBJ1-5; D is unclear. CDR1 SEHNR and CDR2 FQNEAQ come from the germline V gene (reference sequence). The CDR3 runs 13 residues. V gave up 2 bases and J gave up 5 bases, with 7 bases separating them. The CDR3 reads CASSLSWDQPQHF. As DNA, the CDR3 is TGTGCCAGCAGCTTATCGTGGGATCAGCCCCAGCATTTT.

This clone was seen just once. The J gene is TRBJ1-2, the V gene TRBV7-2; 9 bases fit TRBD1. Germline CDR1 is SGHTA and CDR2 is FQGNSA. V dropped 5 bases and J dropped 7; count of bases not matched to a gene: 5. CDR3 size: 13 residues. The CDR3 loop reads CASSKTGGGGYTF. For the CDR3, the DNA is TGTGCCAGCAGCAAAACAGGGGGCGGTGGCTACACCTTC. The whole variable domain, remainder taken from reference TRBV7-2 and TRBJ1-2, is GAGVSQSPSNKVTEKGKDVELRCDPISGHTALYWYRQSLGQGLEFLIYFQGNSAPDKSGLPSDRFSAERTGGSVSTLTIQRTQQEDSAVYLCASSKTGGGGYTFGSGTRLTVV.

This chain connects TRBV14 to TRBJ2-5; 16 bases map to TRBD2. Germline V gene data show CDR1 as SGHDN and CDR2 as FVKESK. This CDR3 region has 19 residues. With V trimmed by 1 base and J by 4 bases, 9 bases remained unmatched. The CDR3 spells CASSQGGGLAGGTGETQYF. DNA for the CDR3: TGTGCCAGCAGCCAAGGGGGGGGACTAGCGGGAGGGACGGGAGAGACCCAGTACTTC.

V is TRBV29-1 and J is TRBJ1-2; D is undetermined. This CDR3 comprises 12 residues. Germline V CDR1 and CDR2: SQVTM, ANQGSEA. CDR3 loop: CAALGRNYGYTF. In DNA form, the CDR3 reads TGCGCGGCCCTAGGGCGGAACTATGGCTACACCTTC. Full variable domain (remainder filled in from reference TRBV29-1 and TRBJ1-2): SAVISQKPSRDICQRGTSLTIQCQVDSQVTMMFWYRQQPGQSLTLIATANQGSEATYESGFVIDKFPISRPNLTFSTLTVSNMSPEDSSIYLCAALGRNYGYTFGSGTRLTVV.

This clone was counted between two and nine times. The gene calls are TRBV7-6 and TRBJ2-7; 9 nucleotides agree with TRBD1. The CDR3 is made up of 15 amino acids. Germline V gene sequence: CDR1 SGHVS, CDR2 FNYEAQ. The trim removed 5 bases at V and 6 bases at J, leaving 11 bases unmatched. CDR3 in amino acids: CASSRGTGLSGEQYF. DNA for the CDR3: TGTGCCAGCAGCAGAGGGACAGGGCTTAGTGGCGAGCAGTACTTC.

V and J are TRBV5-6 and TRBJ2-7; no clear D gene. The CDR3 has 12 amino acids. Trimming pared 2 bases from V and 7 bases from J, leaving 10 bases between. CDR1 is SGHDT and CDR2 is YYEEEE in the germline V gene. CDR3 DNA: TGTGCCAGCAGCTTCTGGACGGAGGAGCAGTACTTC. The encoded protein is CASSFWTEEQYF.

This chain uses TRBV25-1 with TRBJ2-6; D assignment may be TRBD1 or TRBD2 (5 bases each). The CDR3 is 15 residues long. CDR1 and CDR2 (germline): MGHDK, SYGVNS. V shed 3 bases and J shed 4 bases, with 10 bases lying between them. The CDR3 sequence: CASSDRDRGANVLTF. For the CDR3, the DNA is TGTGCCAGCAGTGATAGGGACCGGGGGGCCAACGTCCTGACTTTC.

This chain connects TRBV21-1 to TRBJ2-7; TRBD1, the table's D call, lacks a check against the DNA. TRBV21-1 is a documented pseudogene. This CDR3 has 15 amino acids. CDR3 sequence (DNA): TGTGCCAGCGGGCCCGGAACGACAGGGGCCTACGAGCAGTACTTC. It specifies CASGPGTTGAYEQYF.

The chain recombines TRBV4-1 with TRBJ2-3; 7 bases are shared with TRBD2. This CDR3 has 19 residues. Germline loops: CDR1 MGHRA, CDR2 YSYEKL. Trimming at V came to 1 base and at J to 2 bases, leaving 15 bases not matched to a gene. In DNA form, the CDR3 reads TGCGCCAGCAGCCAAGTAACGGGGCTAGGTGGGAGGGCCACAGATACGCAGTATTTT. It translates to CASSQVTGLGGRATDTQYF.

The chain uses TRBV7-2 and TRBJ1-4; unclear D gene. The germline V gene has CDR1 SGHTA and CDR2 FQGNSA. V was shortened by 6 bases and J by 5 bases, with 16 bases between the two germline ends. The CDR3 runs 15 residues. In DNA form, the CDR3 reads TGTGCCAGCAGGAAAGGATCGCAGACAAATGAAAAACTGTTTTTT. Amino acids: CASRKGSQTNEKLFF.

This chain connects TRBV4-3 to TRBJ2-1; 7 bases match TRBD1. This CDR3 is built from 14 residues. CDR1 and CDR2 from the germline V gene are LGHNA and YSLEER. J was trimmed by 7 bases and V by 2 bases; bases with no gene match: 5. CDR3 residues: CASSQQQGRNEQFF. The CDR3 DNA sequence: TGCGCCAGCAGCCAACAACAGGGGCGGAATGAGCAGTTCTTC.